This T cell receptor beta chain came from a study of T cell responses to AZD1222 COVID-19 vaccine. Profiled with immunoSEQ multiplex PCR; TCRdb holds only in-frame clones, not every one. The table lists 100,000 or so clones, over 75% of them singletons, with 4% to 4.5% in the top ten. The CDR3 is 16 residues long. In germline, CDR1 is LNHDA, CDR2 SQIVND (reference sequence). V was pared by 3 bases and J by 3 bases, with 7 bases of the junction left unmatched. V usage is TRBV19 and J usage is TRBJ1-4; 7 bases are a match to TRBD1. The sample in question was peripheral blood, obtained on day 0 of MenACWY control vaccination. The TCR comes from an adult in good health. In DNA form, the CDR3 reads TGTGCCAGTAGTATGCACCCAGGGGGAGCTAATGAAAAACTGTTTTTT. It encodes CASSMHPGGANEKLFF.